This T cell receptor (beta chain) was captured in a study of blood T cell repertoires in COVID-19. The V segment lost 6 bases and the J segment 5 bases; nucleotides outside the gene matches: 8. CDR3 length: 14 amino acids. Per the germline V gene, CDR1 is MNHEY and CDR2 is SMNVEV (reference sequence). Sequencing was performed with immunoSEQ multiplex PCR; in TCRdb, only in-frame clones are kept and a portion is missing. Of a few hundred thousand clones detected, 75% to 90% appear once; the ten largest clones hold 2.2%. Material: PBMCs or T cells enriched from blood (not recorded which). The chain carries TRBV27 and TRBJ2-3; 7 bases fit TRBD2. This TCR derives from a man aged 25 to 40 who had recovered from COVID-19. DNA of the CDR3: TGTGCCAGCAGGAGGAGTGGCGGGGGAGATACGCAGTATTTT. Amino acid sequence: CASRRSGGGDTQYF.